This entry lists 25 T cell receptor beta chains sequenced from one sample in a study of blood T cell repertoires in COVID-19. Assay used: immunoSEQ multiplex PCR; TCRdb lists only in-frame clones, some missing. The sample lists around 300,000 clones, over 85% seen once, with under 2.5% in the top ten. Sequencing was performed on PBMCs or T cells enriched from blood (not recorded which). The receptors come from an older woman who had recovered from COVID-19.

This clone was counted a few times. For the CDR3, the DNA is TGTGCCAGCAGTTTCACCACAAACAGGGGGGGCTACACCTTC. The encoded protein is CASSFTTNRGGYTF. This rearrangement joins TRBV28 to TRBJ1-2, with TRBD1 matching over 8 bases. Germline lookup yields CDR1 MDHEN and CDR2 SYDVKM. The V segment lost 3 bases and the J segment 8 bases; nucleotides outside the gene matches: 8. CDR3 size: 14 residues.

The chain recombines TRBV7-9 with TRBJ1-2, with TRBD1 identical over 7 bases. Germline V CDR1 and CDR2: SEHNR, FQNEAQ (reference sequence). The J segment lost 0 bases and the V segment lost 5 bases, leaving 12 bases of the junction unmatched. The CDR3 has 17 amino acids. As DNA, the CDR3 is TGTGCCAGCAGCATCCGGGTAGGGGGCAGGGCTAACTATGGCTACACCTTC. It specifies CASSIRVGGRANYGYTF. The variable domain in full, completed from reference TRBV7-9 and TRBJ1-2, reads DTGVSQNPRHKITKRGQNVTFRCDPISEHNRLYWYRQTLGQGPEFLTYFQNEAQLEKSRLLSDRFSAERPKGSFSTLEIQRTEQGDSAMYLCASSIRVGGRANYGYTFGSGTRLTVV.

V and J are TRBV28 and TRBJ2-7; D uncertain. The CDR3 runs 14 residues. Germline V lookup: CDR1 MDHEN, CDR2 SYDVKM. Between the trimmed V and J ends, which lost 3 bases and 0 bases, there was a span of 9 bases. CDR3 bases: TGTGCCAGCAGTTTGTTAGCCTTCTCCTACGAGCAGTACTTC. It encodes CASSLLAFSYEQYF.

The chain carries TRBV9 and TRBJ2-7, with 7 bases aligning to TRBD1. CDR1 and CDR2 (germline): SGDLS, YYNGEE. After removal of 3 bases from V and 4 bases from J, the junction contained 7 bases not matched to a gene. This CDR3 has 14 residues. The chain's CDR3 is CASSAGTATYEQYF. The CDR3 DNA reads as TGTGCCAGCAGCGCCGGGACAGCGACATACGAGCAGTACTTC.

This chain links TRBV10-2 with TRBJ2-5, with D unclear. Trimming took 6 bases from V and 2 from J, leaving 4 bases between them. The CDR3 is 11 residues long. Germline lookup yields CDR1 WSHSY and CDR2 SAAADI. CDR3 region: CASSGQETQYF. The CDR3 nucleotides read TGCGCCAGCAGCGGTCAAGAGACCCAGTACTTC.

CDR3 sequence reads: CASYYSTRQETQYF. The CDR3 region has the DNA TGCGCCAGCTACTATAGTACCCGTCAAGAGACCCAGTACTTC. This chain joins TRBV5-1 and TRBJ2-5; D unclear. This CDR3 spans 14 amino acids. With 7 bases removed from V and 2 bases from J, the gap between germline ends came to 15 bases. Germline values: CDR1 SGHRS, CDR2 YFSETQ.

The CDR3 DNA follows: TGTGCCAGCAGTTTGGTACAGGGTGTAAATCAGCCCCAGCATTTT. Amino acids: CASSLVQGVNQPQHF. This chain joins TRBV28 and TRBJ1-5; D might be TRBD1 (6 bases). V was shortened by 3 bases and J by 4 bases, with 13 bases between the two germline ends. The CDR3 spans 15 residues. Germline CDR1 reads MDHEN; CDR2 reads SYDVKM.

This chain uses TRBV9 with TRBJ1-2, with 7 nucleotides matching TRBD1. This CDR3 spans 12 amino acids. V shed 8 bases, J shed 3 bases, and the junction held 4 bases outside the gene matches. Germline CDR1 SGDLS, CDR2 YYNGEE. This CDR3 is CASRQGDYGYTF. DNA for the CDR3: TGTGCCAGTAGACAGGGAGACTATGGCTACACCTTC.

The chain joins TRBV7-9 to TRBJ1-6; tentatively, D is TRBD1 (6 bases). The CDR3 sequence is 16 residues long. Trimming cost V 7 bases and J 6 bases, with 19 bases left between them. Germline CDR1 is SEHNR and CDR2 is FQNEAQ (reference sequence). This CDR3 is CASIPTGGQINSPLHF. The CDR3 DNA reads as TGTGCCAGCATTCCCACCGGGGGGCAGATTAATTCACCCCTCCACTTT.

The chain uses TRBV5-6 and TRBJ2-7; 7 bases are a match to TRBD1. In germline, CDR1 is SGHDT, CDR2 YYEEEE. V dropped 2 bases and J dropped 0; count of bases not matched to a gene: 8. CDR3 length: 16 residues. The CDR3: CASSFRGLRGSYEQYF. For the CDR3, the DNA is TGTGCCAGCAGCTTCAGGGGGTTGAGAGGCTCCTACGAGCAGTACTTC.

V gene TRBV18 combines with J gene TRBJ2-1; the D gene is possibly TRBD1 (5 bases). In germline, CDR1 is KGHSH, CDR2 LQKENI. Trimming stripped 3 bases from V and 6 bases from J, with 21 bases between. CDR3 length equals 17 residues. The CDR3 nucleotides read TGTGCCAGCTCACCTATGGTGGGGCAGGGCTTGGGCAATGAGCAGTTCTTC. Residues: CASSPMVGQGLGNEQFF. Filled out from reference TRBV18 and TRBJ2-1, the complete variable domain reads NAGVMQNPRHLVRRRGQEARLRCSPMKGHSHVYWYRQLPEEGLKFMVYLQKENIIDESGMPKERFSAEFPKEGPSILRIQQVVRGDSAAYFCASSPMVGQGLGNEQFFGPGTRLTVL.

This sequence joins TRBV5-8 and TRBJ1-4; unclear D gene. CDR3 length: 15 amino acids. CDR1 SGHTS and CDR2 YDEGEE come from the germline V gene. The V end lost 1 base, the J end lost 5 bases, and 12 bases lay between the germline ends. This chain's CDR3 is CASSLIGSGNEKLFF. DNA of the CDR3: TGTGCCAGCAGCTTGATTGGGTCCGGGAATGAAAAACTGTTTTTT.

The chain employs TRBV2 and TRBJ1-3; no definite D call. With 2 bases removed from V and 10 bases from J, the gap between germline ends came to 12 bases. Germline loops: CDR1 SNHLY, CDR2 FYNNEI. This CDR3 has 13 residues. DNA of the CDR3: TGTGCCAGCAGTGAACCCTTAACCGGGACCATATATTTT. Its protein product is CASSEPLTGTIYF. The full variable domain, in which reference TRBV2 and TRBJ1-3 provide the parts outside the CDR3, is EPEVTQTPSHQVTQMGQEVILRCVPISNHLYFYWYRQILGQKVEFLVSFYNNEISEKSEIFDDQFSVERPDGSNFTLKIRSTKLEDSAMYFCASSEPLTGTIYFGEGSWLTVV.

The V gene is TRBV7-9, the J gene TRBJ1-2; 7 bases match TRBD1. V lost 3 bases and J lost 6; bases outside the gene matches: 7. The CDR3 runs 14 residues. In germline, CDR1 is SEHNR, CDR2 FQNEAQ (reference sequence). In DNA, the CDR3 is TGTGCCAGCAGCTTCCCGGACAGGATCCATGGCTACACCTTC. It specifies CASSFPDRIHGYTF. The variable domain in full, with the rest retrieved from reference TRBV7-9 and TRBJ1-2, is DTGVSQNPRHKITKRGQNVTFRCDPISEHNRLYWYRQTLGQGPEFLTYFQNEAQLEKSRLLSDRFSAERPKGSFSTLEIQRTEQGDSAMYLCASSFPDRIHGYTFGSGTRLTVV.

This chain connects TRBV28 to TRBJ1-1; D gene ambiguous. Trimming cost V 1 base and J 11 bases, with 14 bases left between them. Looked up from germline, CDR1 is MDHEN and CDR2 is SYDVKM. The CDR3 is made up of 13 amino acids. Here the CDR3 DNA reads TGTGCCAGCAGTTTATCCGTTGGCGGGAGGGCTTTCTTT. Translating gives CASSLSVGGRAFF.

The V gene is TRBV28, the J gene TRBJ1-4; D is undetermined. Germline loops: CDR1 MDHEN, CDR2 SYDVKM. The CDR3 is 15 residues long. V was clipped by 6 bases and J by 6 bases, with 17 bases between them. CDR3 DNA sequence: TGTGCCAGCAGCCGATACGGAGGAGATTATGAAAAACTGTTTTTT. Encoded protein: CASSRYGGDYEKLFF.

The rearrangement joins TRBV3-1 (or the pseudogene TRBV3-2) to TRBJ2-7; TRBD2 aligns across 12 bases. The CDR3 consists of 16 residues. V was clipped by 6 bases and J by 3 bases; unmatched bases: 9. Germline V gene sequence: CDR1 LGHDT, CDR2 YNNKEL (reference sequence). The CDR3 DNA is TGTGCCAGCAGTCCGCGACTAGCGGGAGTTCGCTACGAGCAGTACTTC. This sequence encodes CASSPRLAGVRYEQYF.

This chain connects TRBV20-1 to TRBJ2-7; 9 bases align to TRBD2. The CDR3 spans 15 residues. Trimming removed 3 bases from V and 2 bases from J; junction bases left unmatched: 8. Germline V gives CDR1 DFQATT, CDR2 SNEGSKA (reference sequence). The CDR3 protein is CSASYPRGGTYEQYF. CDR3 coding DNA: TGCAGTGCTAGTTACCCGCGGGGGGGCACCTACGAGCAGTACTTC.

This clone was counted a single time. V is TRBV6-5 and J is TRBJ2-1, with 7 nucleotides matching TRBD2. CDR1 is MNHEY and CDR2 is SVGAGI in the germline V gene. The CDR3 loop spans 15 amino acids. With V trimmed by 6 bases and J by 3 bases, 8 bases remained unmatched. The CDR3 coding sequence is TGTGCCAGCAGCGCTACGGGACTACTCTACAATGAGCAGTTCTTC. It is translated as CASSATGLLYNEQFF.

The CDR3 protein is CASSQDEGATGGRGEKLFF. The CDR3 DNA is TGCGCCAGCAGCCAAGATGAGGGCGCTACAGGGGGACGGGGTGAAAAACTGTTTTTT. The rearrangement uses TRBV4-1 and TRBJ1-4, with 8 bases matching TRBD1. Germline V gene data show CDR1 as MGHRA and CDR2 as YSYEKL. This CDR3 is 19 amino acids long. Unmatched junction bases numbered 16, after V lost 0 bases and J lost 7 bases.

The J gene is TRBJ2-1, the V gene TRBV5-1; D might be TRBD1 (6 bases). V lost 1 base, J lost 8 bases, and 10 bases lay in between. Germline CDR1 SGHRS, CDR2 YFSETQ. There are 13 residues in the CDR3. Written as DNA, the CDR3 is TGCGCCAGCAGCTTGCTGGGACATGATGAGCAGTTCTTC. Its protein product is CASSLLGHDEQFF.

This clone was detected only once. The chain links TRBV29-1 to TRBJ1-2, with 8 bases fitting TRBD1. The V and J ends lost 7 bases and 0 bases, in that order; junction bases with no gene match: 7. The CDR3 consists of 14 residues. Germline V gene sequence: CDR1 SQVTM, CDR2 ANQGSEA. In DNA form, the CDR3 reads TGCAGCGCCCAACAGGGGGTAACTAACTATGGCTACACCTTC. Translation: CSAQQGVTNYGYTF.

This clone was picked up one time. The rearrangement joins TRBV19 to TRBJ1-2; TRBD1 matches at 10 bases. This CDR3 has 13 residues. V gave up 5 bases and J gave up 7 bases; unmatched junction bases: 4. Per the germline V gene, CDR1 is LNHDA and CDR2 is SQIVND (reference sequence). CDR3: CASSVGQGSGYTF. CDR3 sequence (DNA): TGTGCCAGTAGTGTGGGACAGGGGAGTGGCTACACCTTC.

The chain joins TRBV6-5 to TRBJ2-6, with a weak D call TRBD1 (5 bases). The CDR3 is 14 residues long. In germline, CDR1 is MNHEY, CDR2 SVGAGI. With 4 bases removed from V and 1 base from J, the gap between germline ends came to 5 bases. The CDR3 sequence: CASSWTSGANVLTF. CDR3 in DNA: TGTGCCAGCAGTTGGACATCTGGGGCCAACGTCCTGACTTTC.

V gene TRBV11-2 combines with J gene TRBJ1-1; no clear D. This CDR3 spans 14 amino acids. The V gene lost 3 bases and the J gene lost 3 bases, with 11 bases spanning the gap. The V gene's germline CDR1 is SGHAT and CDR2 FQNNGV. The CDR3 reads CASSFVAGDTEAFF. The DNA for the CDR3 is TGTGCCAGCAGCTTCGTAGCGGGAGACACTGAAGCTTTCTTT. Looking up the rest from reference TRBV11-2 and TRBJ1-1 gives the full variable domain: EAGVAQSPRYKIIEKRQSVAFWCNPISGHATLYWYQQILGQGPKLLIQFQNNGVVDDSQLPKDRFSAERLKGVDSTLKIQPAKLEDSAVYLCASSFVAGDTEAFFGQGTRLTVV.